What follows describes a single T cell receptor (beta chain). Its antigen is undetermined. These data are taken from a study of cytomegalovirus exposure and HLA in healthy donors. Study outcomes and limitations: Cytomegalovirus association was listed for about 180 TCR beta chains. Most of the TCR beta V segments (in an earlier analysis) were productive either about 87% or about 30% of the time. The authors considered a cluster of highly shared sequence variants likely to be a sequencing artifact.

The study ran its PCR with 60 Vbeta and 13 Jbeta primers. Generated by immunoSEQ multiplex PCR, the TCRdb table keeps only in-frame clones and is missing some. The sample has approximately 210,000 clones, about four fifths seen once. Germline V lookup: CDR1 SGHRS, CDR2 YFSETQ. Trimming took 1 base from V and 3 from J; bases not matched to a gene: 4. The length of the CDR3 is 16 residues. Healthy bone marrow donors formed the donor group. The sequencing input was PBMCs. The TCR originated in a man younger than 30 in good health and CMV-seronegative. The chain uses TRBV5-1 and TRBJ2-5, with 12 positions matching TRBD2. CDR3: CASSLLASGGEETQYF. The CDR3 DNA reads as TGCGCCAGCAGCTTGTTGGCTAGCGGGGGGGAAGAGACCCAGTACTTC.